This TCR beta chain is from a study of OX40 agonist ivuxolimab in advanced cancers. This CDR3 has 16 residues. Germline V gene data show CDR1 as LNHNV and CDR2 as YYDKDF (reference sequence). The V and J ends lost 3 bases and 0 bases respectively, with 12 bases between them. The study, taken as a whole, reports: At 0.1 to 3.0 mg/kg and by week 6, CD4+ and CD8+ T cells in the blood had expanded clonally.

As for this clone: As yet, its antigen is unknown.

TCRdb's table, derived via immunoSEQ multiplex PCR, lists solely in-frame clones and lacks some. The sample shows about 59,000 clones, 85% to 90% of them seen only once. This chain links TRBV15 with TRBJ1-3; D is ambiguous. The receptor's source is an adult with an advanced solid tumor such as melanoma, head and neck, liver or kidney cancer. Specimen: CD4+ or CD8+ T cells sorted from blood, collected in a trial of the OX40 agonist ivuxolimab. The CDR3 sequence is CATSSQLGVSGNTIYF. The CDR3 DNA reads TGTGCCACCAGCAGTCAACTCGGAGTCTCTGGAAACACCATATATTTT.